This T cell receptor beta chain emerged from a study of shared clonotypes between healthy human individuals. Study-level background: Donors were a couple of women and a few men aged 18 to 49.

Original processing methods: In the immunoSEQ data, sequences were junction-only and lacked quality scores, so filtering differed. Some clones are missing from TCRdb's copy, which holds only in-frame ones; the method was immunoSEQ multiplex PCR. The D gene and trimming were derived from the DNA, and the V and J assignments and clone size from that table. The sample contains about 680,000 clones, around four fifths of which appear only once. Between the trimmed V and J ends, which lost 5 bases and 0 bases, there was a span of 10 bases. This CDR3 region has 15 residues. The germline V gene encodes CDR1 MNHEY and CDR2 SMNVEV (reference sequence).

The sample was memory CD4+ T cells sorted from blood. Described subset: CD45RA-negative fraction. The rearrangement joins TRBV27 to TRBJ1-4; D is uncertain. The receptor was derived from a woman younger than 45 in good health. CDR3 DNA: TGTGCCAGCAGTCAGAGGTGGCCAACTAATGAAAAACTGTTTTTT. Its translation is CASSQRWPTNEKLFF.